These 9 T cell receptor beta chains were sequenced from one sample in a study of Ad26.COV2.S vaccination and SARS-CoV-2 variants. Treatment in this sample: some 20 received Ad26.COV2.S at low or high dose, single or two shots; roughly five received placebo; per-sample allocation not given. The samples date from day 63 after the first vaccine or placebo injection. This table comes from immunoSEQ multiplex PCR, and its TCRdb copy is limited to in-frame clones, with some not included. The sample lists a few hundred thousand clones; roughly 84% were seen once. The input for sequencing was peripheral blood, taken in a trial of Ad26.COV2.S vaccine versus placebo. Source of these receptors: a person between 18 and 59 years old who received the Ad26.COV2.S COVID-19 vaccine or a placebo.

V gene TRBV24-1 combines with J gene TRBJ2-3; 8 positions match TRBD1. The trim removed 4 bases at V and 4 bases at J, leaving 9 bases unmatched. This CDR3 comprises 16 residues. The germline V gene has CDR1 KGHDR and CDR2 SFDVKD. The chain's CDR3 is CATSDRQGPGADTQYF. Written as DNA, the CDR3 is TGTGCCACCAGTGACAGACAGGGGCCGGGGGCAGATACGCAGTATTTT.

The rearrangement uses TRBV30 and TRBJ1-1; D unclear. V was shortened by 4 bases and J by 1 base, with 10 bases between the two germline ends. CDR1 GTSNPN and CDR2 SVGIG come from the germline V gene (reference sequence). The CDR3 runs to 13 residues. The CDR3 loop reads CAWTYQSNTEAFF. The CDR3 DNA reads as TGTGCCTGGACCTATCAATCGAACACTGAAGCTTTCTTT.

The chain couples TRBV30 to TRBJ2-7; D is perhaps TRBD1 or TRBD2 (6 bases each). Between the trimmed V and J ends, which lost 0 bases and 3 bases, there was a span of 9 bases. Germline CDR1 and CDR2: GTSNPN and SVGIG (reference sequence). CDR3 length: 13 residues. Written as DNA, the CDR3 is TGTGCCTGGAGTGTAGGGGGAGGCTACGAGCAGTACTTC. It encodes CAWSVGGGYEQYF.

The CDR3 loop is CASSLTGTGGNYGYTF. The CDR3 DNA reads as TGTGCCAGCAGTTTGACTGGAACAGGGGGCAACTATGGCTACACCTTC. The chain employs TRBV27 and TRBJ1-2; 9 positions agree with TRBD1. CDR3 length equals 16 residues. Germline V CDR1 and CDR2: MNHEY, SMNVEV (reference sequence). The V segment lost 3 bases and the J segment 2 bases; nucleotides outside the gene matches: 7.

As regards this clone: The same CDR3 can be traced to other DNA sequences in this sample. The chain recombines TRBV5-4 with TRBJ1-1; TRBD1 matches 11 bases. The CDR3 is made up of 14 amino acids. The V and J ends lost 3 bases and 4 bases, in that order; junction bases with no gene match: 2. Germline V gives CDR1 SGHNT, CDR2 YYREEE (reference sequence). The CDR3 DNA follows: TGTGCCAGCAGCTGGGGACAGGGGGGCACTGAAGCTTTCTTT. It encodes CASSWGQGGTEAFF.

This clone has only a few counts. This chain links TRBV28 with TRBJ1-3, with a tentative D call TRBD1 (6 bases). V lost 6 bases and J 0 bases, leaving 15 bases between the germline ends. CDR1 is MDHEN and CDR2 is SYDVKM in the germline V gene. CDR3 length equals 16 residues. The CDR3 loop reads CASSTPGHHSGNTIYF. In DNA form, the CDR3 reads TGTGCCAGCAGCACCCCGGGACACCACTCTGGAAACACCATATATTTT.

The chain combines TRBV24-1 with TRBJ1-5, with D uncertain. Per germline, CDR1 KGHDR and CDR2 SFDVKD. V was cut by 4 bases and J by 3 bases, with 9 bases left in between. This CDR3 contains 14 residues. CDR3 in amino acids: CATSEGTINQPQHF. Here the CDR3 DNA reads TGTGCCACCAGTGAGGGTACAATCAATCAGCCCCAGCATTTT.

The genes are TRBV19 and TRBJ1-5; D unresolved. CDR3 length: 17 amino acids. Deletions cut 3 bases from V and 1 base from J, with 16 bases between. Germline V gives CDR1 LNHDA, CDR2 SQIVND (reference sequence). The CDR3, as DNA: TGTGCCAGTAGTATCGGGTTCGGAAAAGAAAGCAATCAGCCCCAGCATTTT. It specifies CASSIGFGKESNQPQHF.

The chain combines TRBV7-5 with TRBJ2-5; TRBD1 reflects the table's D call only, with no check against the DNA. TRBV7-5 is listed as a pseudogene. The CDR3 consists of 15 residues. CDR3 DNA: TGTGCCAGAAGCCCAACCCGACAGGGAAGAGAGACCCAGTACTTC. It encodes CARSPTRQGRETQYF.